Listed here is a single TCR beta chain. Its antigen is unknown. V was clipped by 6 bases and J by 7 bases, with 12 bases between them. Germline loops: CDR1 MNHEY, CDR2 SMNVEV (reference sequence). This CDR3 contains 13 residues. The record originates from a study of T cell repertoires in cytomegalovirus infection. Study context: Shared public TCR beta signatures pointed to both CMV infection and a matching HLA type. Overall study findings and caveats: Carriers of CMV plus the relevant HLA were identified by cumulative public TCR beta family frequency. Predominance within the ex vivo response was attributable to HLA-C-restricted CMV-specific TCR beta clonotypes.

TCRdb ran MiXCR on the reads and lists one entry per CDR3 protein. The sample contains approximately 500,000 distinct CDR3 sequences, 16% of which appear only once. The sequence came from a human donor in good health (CMV status not recorded). Some clones in this sample may be carry-over from other donors' samples. The V call is TRBV27, the J call TRBJ2-2; D remains ambiguous. Specimen: CD8+ T cells from PBMCs. This CDR3 reads CASRGSRHGELFF. The CDR3 DNA reads TGTGCCAGCAGGGGCTCAAGGCACGGGGAGCTGTTTTTT.